Listed here is a single TCR beta chain. Its specificity is unknown. This sample was taken from a study of T cell responses to AZD1222 COVID-19 vaccine. Findings of the study overall: Baseline serology detected seropositivity in only a handful of AZD1222 recipients. The sample set comprised mostly white British donors with more females, and clonal diversity was possibly underestimated.

Here immunoSEQ multiplex PCR was the method, and the copy in TCRdb shows in-frame clones only, minus some. The sample lists 85,000 to 120,000 clones; 84% were seen once. The germline V gene has CDR1 KGHSH and CDR2 LQKENI. The CDR3 consists of 15 residues. Trimming left V 0 bases short and J 8 bases short, with 13 bases between. Sequenced here: peripheral blood, sampled on day 0 of AZD1222 vaccination. This receptor was identified in an adult in good health. J is TRBJ2-2 and V is TRBV18, with D tentatively TRBD2 (6 bases). The CDR3 nucleotides are TGTGCCAGCTCACCACCTTCCGGGAGAGGAGGGGAGCTGTTTTTT. Amino acid sequence: CASSPPSGRGGELFF.